The 18 T cell receptor beta chains in this list originate from one sample, sequenced in a study of cytomegalovirus exposure and HLA in healthy donors. The study ran its PCR with 60 Vbeta and 13 Jbeta primers. Here immunoSEQ multiplex PCR was the method, and the copy in TCRdb shows in-frame clones only, minus some. This sample yields 200,000 to 250,000 clones, of which 70% to 80% are seen a single time; under 2% belongs to the top ten. The sample comprised PBMCs. The receptors stem from a woman aged 25 to 39 in good health and CMV-seronegative.

The rearrangement links TRBV5-1 to TRBJ2-7; D gene uncertain. Germline V lookup: CDR1 SGHRS, CDR2 YFSETQ. The CDR3 length is 12 residues. V shed 0 bases and J shed 11 bases, with 12 bases lying between them. CDR3 DNA: TGCGCCAGCAGCTTGGATGAGCGAGAGAAGTACTTC. As protein: CASSLDEREKYF.

This clone was recorded once. The chain recombines TRBV6-6 with TRBJ1-2; TRBD1 matches 8 bases. The junction had 1 base not matched to a gene; V was cut back by 2 bases and J by 5 bases. CDR3 length: 13 amino acids. Germline-derived CDR1 and CDR2 are MNHNY and SVGAGI (reference sequence). CDR3 in amino acids: CASSYQGAYGYTF. The CDR3, as DNA: TGTGCCAGCAGTTACCAGGGGGCTTATGGCTACACCTTC.

This sequence joins TRBV4-1 and TRBJ2-5; 10 bases agree with TRBD2. CDR1 is MGHRA, CDR2 YSYEKL, per germline. J lost 6 bases, V lost 4 bases, and 8 bases had no gene match. This CDR3 region has 15 residues. In DNA form, the CDR3 reads TGCGCCAGCAGCCTCCGGACTAGCGGACAAAAGACCCAGTACTTC. It translates to CASSLRTSGQKTQYF.

The chain recombines TRBV7-8 with TRBJ2-5; D uncertain. The CDR3 runs to 11 residues. V was clipped by 5 bases and J by 3 bases, with 4 bases between them. CDR1 and CDR2 (germline): SGHVS, FQNEAQ. CDR3 region: CASSVEETQYF. Here the CDR3 DNA reads TGTGCCAGCAGCGTCGAAGAGACCCAGTACTTC.

V and J are TRBV10-2 and TRBJ1-1, with 8 bases lining up with TRBD1. This CDR3 spans 12 amino acids. The trim removed 4 bases at V and 10 bases at J, leaving 5 bases unmatched. Germline V gene data show CDR1 as WSHSY and CDR2 as SAAADI. CDR3 nucleotide sequence: TGCGCCAGCAGTGCCGGACAGGGTTCAGCTTTCTTT. Its protein product is CASSAGQGSAFF.

The chain couples TRBV5-1 to TRBJ2-5, with 9 nucleotides matching TRBD1. The germline V gene encodes CDR1 SGHRS and CDR2 YFSETQ. The CDR3 sequence is 15 residues long. Germline trimming cut 4 bases from V and 4 bases from J; bases unmatched to any gene: 8. CDR3 residues: CASSGGTGIPETQYF. In DNA form, the CDR3 reads TGCGCCAGCAGCGGGGGGACAGGGATTCCAGAGACCCAGTACTTC.

As regards this clone: At one end, the junction sequence differs from germline, possibly due to a read error. V is TRBV7-9 and J is TRBJ1-1; maybe TRBD1 (5 bases). From germline, CDR1 is SEHNR and CDR2 FQNEAQ (reference sequence). The CDR3 covers 13 residues. The CDR3 DNA reads TGTTCCAGCAGCTTACGGGGGAAGCCTGAAGCTTTCTTT. This translates into CSSSLRGKPEAFF.

The genes are TRBV29-1 and TRBJ1-5, with 7 bases identical to TRBD1. The germline V gene has CDR1 SQVTM and CDR2 ANQGSEA. This CDR3 is 14 amino acids long. V lost 6 bases to trimming and J lost 4 bases; unmatched junction nucleotides: 9. CDR3 residues: CSVRQGKINQPQHF. DNA of the CDR3: TGCAGCGTGAGACAGGGAAAAATAAATCAGCCCCAGCATTTT.

The gene calls are TRBV27 and TRBJ1-4; 8 bases align to TRBD1. The trim removed 5 bases at V and 4 bases at J, leaving 3 bases unmatched. The CDR3 spans 14 residues. The germline gives CDR1 MNHEY, CDR2 SMNVEV (reference sequence). CDR3: CASSRTGLNEKLFF. The CDR3 DNA sequence: TGTGCCAGCAGTAGGACAGGGCTTAATGAAAAACTGTTTTTT.

The V and J genes are TRBV15 and TRBJ2-7, with 11 bases identical to TRBD1. Losses at the gene ends were 1 base for V and 2 bases for J; bases not matched to a gene: 10. The CDR3 is made up of 18 amino acids. From germline, CDR1 is LNHNV and CDR2 YYDKDF (reference sequence). Here the CDR3 reads CATSRGDRGARPTYEQYF. Here the CDR3 DNA reads TGTGCCACCAGCAGAGGGGACAGGGGGGCGCGTCCCACCTACGAGCAGTACTTC.

This chain uses TRBV4-2 with TRBJ2-2, with D perhaps matching TRBD1 (6 bases). With 5 bases removed from V and 1 base from J, the gap between germline ends came to 11 bases. The CDR3 extends over 15 amino acids. Per the germline V gene, CDR1 is LGHNA and CDR2 is YNFKEQ. CDR3 sequence reads: CASSLEDRNTGELFF. CDR3 bases: TGTGCCAGCAGCTTAGAGGACAGGAACACCGGGGAGCTGTTTTTT.

V usage is TRBV6-5 and J usage is TRBJ1-1, with 8 bases that match TRBD1. The trim removed 4 bases at V and 7 bases at J, leaving 8 bases unmatched. The V gene's germline CDR1 is MNHEY and CDR2 SVGAGI. This CDR3 spans 14 amino acids. The CDR3 reads CASSSGQATGEAFF. As DNA, the CDR3 is TGTGCCAGCAGTTCGGGACAGGCGACGGGTGAAGCTTTCTTT.

The chain links TRBV7-9 to TRBJ2-7; D assignment may be TRBD1 or TRBD2 (5 bases each). The ends were cut back, 5 bases at V and 4 bases at J, with 12 bases in the middle. CDR3 length: 13 residues. CDR1 is SEHNR, CDR2 FQNEAQ, per germline (reference sequence). The DNA of the CDR3 is TGTGCCAGCAGCCTAGAGGGGCAATACGAGCAGTACTTC. This translates into CASSLEGQYEQYF.

The CDR3 here is CASSLNGGDYGYTF. CDR3 coding DNA: TGCGCCAGCAGCCTGAACGGGGGAGACTATGGCTACACCTTC. The chain couples TRBV5-1 to TRBJ1-2; D possibly corresponds to TRBD1 (5 bases). Germline V gives CDR1 SGHRS, CDR2 YFSETQ. Trimming left V 4 bases short and J 3 bases short, with 13 bases between. This CDR3 has 14 residues.

The genes are TRBV11-3 and TRBJ2-5; 8 bases match TRBD1. Germline V gene data show CDR1 as SGHNT and CDR2 as YENEEA. The CDR3 loop spans 15 amino acids. V dropped 0 bases and J dropped 3; count of bases not matched to a gene: 3. CDR3 amino acids: CASSLEAGGEETQYF. CDR3 nucleotides: TGTGCCAGCAGCTTAGAGGCAGGGGGCGAAGAGACCCAGTACTTC. Full variable domain (missing parts from reference TRBV11-3 and TRBJ2-5): EAGVVQSPRYKIIEKKQPVAFWCNPISGHNTLYWYLQNLGQGPELLIRYENEEAVDDSQLPKDRFSAERLKGVDSTLKIQPAELGDSAVYLCASSLEAGGEETQYFGPGTRLLVL.

This clone appeared a few times. The rearrangement links TRBV20-1 to TRBJ2-7; D is undetermined. This CDR3 region has 11 residues. Germline assignment: CDR1 DFQATT and CDR2 SNEGSKA (reference sequence). Trimming took off 6 bases at V and 3 bases at J, with 9 bases between the two ends. The CDR3: CSALKDYEQYF. CDR3 bases: TGCAGTGCCCTAAAAGACTACGAGCAGTACTTC.

The rearrangement links TRBV27 to TRBJ1-4, with TRBD1 matching 7 bases. The trim removed 3 bases at V and 6 bases at J, leaving 7 bases unmatched. CDR1 and CDR2 from the germline V gene are MNHEY and SMNVEV (reference sequence). The CDR3 covers 15 residues. The CDR3 is CASSFQDRAHEKLFF. Written as DNA, the CDR3 is TGTGCCAGCAGTTTCCAAGACAGGGCTCATGAAAAACTGTTTTTT.

The rearrangement links TRBV5-1 to TRBJ1-1; 8 positions agree with TRBD1. The germline V gene has CDR1 SGHRS and CDR2 YFSETQ. Trimming took 1 base from V and 4 from J; bases not matched to a gene: 3. The CDR3 is 14 residues long. CDR3 loop: CASSLTTGGTEAFF. CDR3 nucleotides: TGCGCCAGCAGCTTGACTACAGGGGGCACTGAAGCTTTCTTT.